This T cell receptor beta chain was sequenced for a study of T-cell reconstitution after alpha-beta-depleted transplantation in children. This clonotype was observed at least ten times. Molecular barcoding with unique molecular identifiers was used for the TCRbeta library. TCRdb re-analysed the PCR reads in MiXCR, keeping a single row per CDR3 protein. The sample lists about 690,000 distinct CDR3 sequences; roughly 17% were seen once. This CDR3 comprises 18 residues. CDR1 is SGDLS, CDR2 YYNGEE, per germline. The ends were cut back, 0 bases at V and 0 bases at J, with 18 bases in the middle. The source was PBMCs from the stem cell graft donor, collected from the stem cell graft. The chain has TRBV9 and TRBJ1-2; D may be TRBD1 (6 bases). The receptor was derived from a human donor who donated a stem cell graft to a child with acute myeloid leukemia. The CDR3 DNA follows: TGTGCCAGCAGCGTAGATGGTGAGGGGGGACCATCTAACTATGGCTACACCTTC. Translating it yields CASSVDGEGGPSNYGYTF. Complete variable domain (other parts from reference TRBV9 and TRBJ1-2): DSGVTQTPKHLITATGQRVTLRCSPRSGDLSVYWYQQSLDQGLQFLIQYYNGEERAKGNILERFSAQQFPDLHSELNLSSLELGDSALYFCASSVDGEGGPSNYGYTFGSGTRLTVV.